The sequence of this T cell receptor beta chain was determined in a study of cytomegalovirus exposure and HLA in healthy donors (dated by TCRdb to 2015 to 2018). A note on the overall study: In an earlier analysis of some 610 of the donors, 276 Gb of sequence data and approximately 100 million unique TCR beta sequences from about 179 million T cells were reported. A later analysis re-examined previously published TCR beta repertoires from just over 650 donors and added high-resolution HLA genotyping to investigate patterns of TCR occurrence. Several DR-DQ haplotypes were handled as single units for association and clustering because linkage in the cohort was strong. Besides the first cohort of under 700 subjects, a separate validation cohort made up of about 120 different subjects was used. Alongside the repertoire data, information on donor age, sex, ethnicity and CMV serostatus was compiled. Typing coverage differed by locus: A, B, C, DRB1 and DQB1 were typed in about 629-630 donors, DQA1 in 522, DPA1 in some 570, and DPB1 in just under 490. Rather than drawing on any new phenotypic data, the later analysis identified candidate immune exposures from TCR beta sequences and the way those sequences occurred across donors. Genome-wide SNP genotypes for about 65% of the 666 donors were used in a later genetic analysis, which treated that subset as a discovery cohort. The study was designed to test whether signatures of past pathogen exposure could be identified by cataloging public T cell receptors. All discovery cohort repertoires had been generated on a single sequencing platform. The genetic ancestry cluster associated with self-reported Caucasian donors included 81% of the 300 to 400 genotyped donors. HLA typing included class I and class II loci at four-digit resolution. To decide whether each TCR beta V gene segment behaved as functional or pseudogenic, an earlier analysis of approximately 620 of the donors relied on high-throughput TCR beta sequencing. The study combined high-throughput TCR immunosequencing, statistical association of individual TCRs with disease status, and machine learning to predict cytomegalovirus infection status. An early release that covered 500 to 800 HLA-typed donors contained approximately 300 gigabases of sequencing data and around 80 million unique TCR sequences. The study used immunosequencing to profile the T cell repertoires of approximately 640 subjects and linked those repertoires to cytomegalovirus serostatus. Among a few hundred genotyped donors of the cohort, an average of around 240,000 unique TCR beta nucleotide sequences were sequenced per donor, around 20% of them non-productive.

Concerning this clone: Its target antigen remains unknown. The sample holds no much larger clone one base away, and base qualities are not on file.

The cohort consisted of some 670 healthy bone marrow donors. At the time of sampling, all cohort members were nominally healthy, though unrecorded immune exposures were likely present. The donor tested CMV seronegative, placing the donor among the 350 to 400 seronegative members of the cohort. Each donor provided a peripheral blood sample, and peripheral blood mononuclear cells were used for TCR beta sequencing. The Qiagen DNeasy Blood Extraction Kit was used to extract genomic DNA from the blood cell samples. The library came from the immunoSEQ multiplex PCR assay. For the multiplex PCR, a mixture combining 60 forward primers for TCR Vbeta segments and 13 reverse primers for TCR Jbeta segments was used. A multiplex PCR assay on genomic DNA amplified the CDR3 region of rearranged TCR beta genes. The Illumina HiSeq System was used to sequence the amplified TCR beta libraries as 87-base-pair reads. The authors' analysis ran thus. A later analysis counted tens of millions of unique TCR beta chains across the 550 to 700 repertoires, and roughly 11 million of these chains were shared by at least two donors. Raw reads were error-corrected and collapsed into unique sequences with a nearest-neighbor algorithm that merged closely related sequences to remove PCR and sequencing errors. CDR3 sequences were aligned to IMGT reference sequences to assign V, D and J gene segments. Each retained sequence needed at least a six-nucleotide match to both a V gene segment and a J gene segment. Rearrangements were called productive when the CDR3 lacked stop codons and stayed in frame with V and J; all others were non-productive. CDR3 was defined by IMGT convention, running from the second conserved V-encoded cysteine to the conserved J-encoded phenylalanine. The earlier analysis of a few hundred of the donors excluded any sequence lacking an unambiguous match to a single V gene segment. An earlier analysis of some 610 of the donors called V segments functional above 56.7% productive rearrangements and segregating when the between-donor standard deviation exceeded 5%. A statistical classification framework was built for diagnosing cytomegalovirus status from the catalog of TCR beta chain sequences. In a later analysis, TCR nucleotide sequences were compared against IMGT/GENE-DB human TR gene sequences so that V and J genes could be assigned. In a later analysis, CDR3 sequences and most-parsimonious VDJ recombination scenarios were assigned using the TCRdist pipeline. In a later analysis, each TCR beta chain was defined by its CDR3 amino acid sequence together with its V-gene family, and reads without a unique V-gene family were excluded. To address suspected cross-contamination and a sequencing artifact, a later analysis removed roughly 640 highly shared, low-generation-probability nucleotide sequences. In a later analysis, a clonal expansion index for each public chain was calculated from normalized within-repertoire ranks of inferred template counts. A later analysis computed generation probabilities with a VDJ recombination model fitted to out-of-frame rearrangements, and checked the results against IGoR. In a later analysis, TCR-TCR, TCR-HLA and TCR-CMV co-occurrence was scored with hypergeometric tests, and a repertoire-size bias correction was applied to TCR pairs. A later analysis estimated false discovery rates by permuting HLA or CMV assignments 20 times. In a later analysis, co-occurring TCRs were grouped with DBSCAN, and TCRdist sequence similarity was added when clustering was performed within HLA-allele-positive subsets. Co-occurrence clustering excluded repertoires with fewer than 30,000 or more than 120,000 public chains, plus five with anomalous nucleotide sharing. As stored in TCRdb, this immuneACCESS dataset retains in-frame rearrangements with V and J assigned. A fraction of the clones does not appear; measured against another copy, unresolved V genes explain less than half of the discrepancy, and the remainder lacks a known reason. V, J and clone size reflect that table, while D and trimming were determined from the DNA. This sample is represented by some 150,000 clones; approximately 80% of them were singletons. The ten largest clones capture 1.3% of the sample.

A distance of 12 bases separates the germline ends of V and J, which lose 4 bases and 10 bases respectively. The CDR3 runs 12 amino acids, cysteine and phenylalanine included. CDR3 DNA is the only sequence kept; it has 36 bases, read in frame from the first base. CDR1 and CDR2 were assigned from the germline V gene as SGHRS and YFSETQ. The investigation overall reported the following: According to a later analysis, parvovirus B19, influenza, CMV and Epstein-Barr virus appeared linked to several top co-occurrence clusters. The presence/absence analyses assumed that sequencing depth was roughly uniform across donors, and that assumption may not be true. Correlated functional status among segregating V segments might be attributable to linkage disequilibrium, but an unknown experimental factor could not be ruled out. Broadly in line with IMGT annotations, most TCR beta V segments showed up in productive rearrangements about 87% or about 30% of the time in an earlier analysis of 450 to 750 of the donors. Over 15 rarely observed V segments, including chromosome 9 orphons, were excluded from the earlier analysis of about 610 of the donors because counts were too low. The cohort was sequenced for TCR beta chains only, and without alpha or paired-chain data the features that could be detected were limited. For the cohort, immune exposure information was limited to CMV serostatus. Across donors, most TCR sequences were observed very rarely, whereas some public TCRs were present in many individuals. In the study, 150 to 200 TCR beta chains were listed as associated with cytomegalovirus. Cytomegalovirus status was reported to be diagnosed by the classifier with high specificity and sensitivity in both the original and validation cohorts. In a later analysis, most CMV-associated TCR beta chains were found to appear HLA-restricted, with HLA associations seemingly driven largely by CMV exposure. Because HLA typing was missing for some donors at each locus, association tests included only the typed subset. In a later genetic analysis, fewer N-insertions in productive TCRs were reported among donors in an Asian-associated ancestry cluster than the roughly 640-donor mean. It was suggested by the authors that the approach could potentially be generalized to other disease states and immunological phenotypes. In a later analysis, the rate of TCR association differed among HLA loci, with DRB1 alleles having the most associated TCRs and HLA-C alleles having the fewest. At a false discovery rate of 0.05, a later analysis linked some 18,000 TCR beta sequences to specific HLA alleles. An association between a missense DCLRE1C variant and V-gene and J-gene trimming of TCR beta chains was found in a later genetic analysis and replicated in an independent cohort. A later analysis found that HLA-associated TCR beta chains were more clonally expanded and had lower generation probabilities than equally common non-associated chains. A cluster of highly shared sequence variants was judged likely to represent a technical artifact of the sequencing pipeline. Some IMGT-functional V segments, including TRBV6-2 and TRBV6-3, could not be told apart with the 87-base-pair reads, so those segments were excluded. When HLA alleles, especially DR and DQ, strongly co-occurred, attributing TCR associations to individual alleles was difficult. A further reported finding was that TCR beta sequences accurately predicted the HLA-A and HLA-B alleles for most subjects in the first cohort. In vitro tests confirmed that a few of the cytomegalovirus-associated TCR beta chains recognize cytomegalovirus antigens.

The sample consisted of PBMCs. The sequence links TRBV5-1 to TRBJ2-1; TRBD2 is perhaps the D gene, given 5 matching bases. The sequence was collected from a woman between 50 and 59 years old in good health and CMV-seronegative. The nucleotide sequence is TGCGCCAGCAGCACACAGCGGTACGAGCAGTTCTTC. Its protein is CASSTQRYEQFF.